Listed below are T cell receptor beta chains from one sample, sequenced in a study of T cells in Graves' hyperthyroidism and ophthalmopathy. TCRdb recomputed calls from the multiplex PCR reads with MiXCR, one row per CDR3 protein. Of more than 300,000 distinct CDR3 sequences listed, roughly a sixth are singletons. The specimen sequenced was blood. All receptors derive from a woman between 25 and 40 years old with Graves' hyperthyroidism that later progressed to Graves' ophthalmopathy. Both conserved end residues are part of each CDR3. Fields, in order: D gene, clone size, V gene, J gene, CDR3 protein, CDR3 DNA. The D gene is left open where the match is weak. A row's size may be missing; if present it is once, few, many or a size class.

TRBD1	many	TRBV7-9	TRBJ2-5	CASSLRTGGAPVTQETQYF	TGTGCCAGCAGCTTACGGACAGGGGGCGCACCGGTTACCCAAGAGACCCAGTACTTC
TRBD1	many	TRBV5-1	TRBJ1-4	CASSSTVWDSEKLFF	TGCGCCAGCAGCTCGACCGTGTGGGACAGTGAAAAACTGTTTTTT
-	many	TRBV19	TRBJ1-4	CASSDKGPNEKLFF	TGTGCCAGTAGTGACAAGGGACCGAATGAAAAACTGTTTTTT
TRBD1	many	TRBV20-1	TRBJ2-7	CSAPDRGYKQYF	TGCAGTGCTCCGGACAGGGGGTATAAGCAGTACTTC
-	many	TRBV25-1	TRBJ2-2	CASSEEGRVAGELFF	TGTGCCAGCAGTGAAGAAGGCAGGGTTGCCGGGGAGCTGTTTTTT
-	few	TRBV30	TRBJ2-2	CASKHFAGELFF	TGTGCCTCCAAACACTTCGCCGGGGAGCTGTTTTTT
-	many	TRBV27	TRBJ1-1	CASSSMGITEAFF	TGTGCCAGCAGTTCTATGGGTATTACTGAAGCTTTCTTT
TRBD1	-	TRBV18	TRBJ1-1	CASSPRSGQGGTEAFF	TGTGCCAGCTCACCACGATCAGGACAGGGAGGAACTGAAGCTTTCTTT
-	many	TRBV11-2	TRBJ2-2	CASSLESPGELFF	TGTGCCAGCAGCTTAGAGAGCCCCGGGGAGCTGTTTTTT
TRBD2	many	TRBV12-3/TRBV12-4	TRBJ2-5	CASRGRTSGGAETQYF	TGTGCCAGCAGGGGTAGGACTAGCGGGGGGGCAGAGACCCAGTACTTC
-	-	TRBV13	TRBJ2-5	CASSLPGLDPGQETQYF	TGTGCCAGCAGCTTACCCGGACTGGATCCTGGACAAGAGACCCAGTACTTC